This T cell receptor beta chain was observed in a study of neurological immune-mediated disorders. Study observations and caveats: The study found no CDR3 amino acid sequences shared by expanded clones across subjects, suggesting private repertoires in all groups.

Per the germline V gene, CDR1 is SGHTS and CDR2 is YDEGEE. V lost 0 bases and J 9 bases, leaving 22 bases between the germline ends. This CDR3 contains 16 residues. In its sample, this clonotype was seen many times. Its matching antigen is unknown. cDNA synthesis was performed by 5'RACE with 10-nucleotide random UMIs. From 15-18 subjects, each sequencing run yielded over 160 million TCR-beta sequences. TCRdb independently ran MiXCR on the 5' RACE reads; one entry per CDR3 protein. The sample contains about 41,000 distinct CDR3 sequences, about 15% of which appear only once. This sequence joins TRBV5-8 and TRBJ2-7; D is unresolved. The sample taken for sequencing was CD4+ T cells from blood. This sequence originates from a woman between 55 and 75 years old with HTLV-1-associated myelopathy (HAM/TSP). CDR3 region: CASSLAPVPTTRGQYF. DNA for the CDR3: TGTGCCAGCAGCTTGGCCCCAGTTCCTACTACCAGAGGGCAGTACTTC. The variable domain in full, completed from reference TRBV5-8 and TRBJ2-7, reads EAGVTQSPTHLIKTRGQQATLRCSPISGHTSVYWYQQALGLGLQFLLWYDEGEERNRGNFPPRFSGRQFPNYSSELNVNALELEDSALYLCASSLAPVPTTRGQYFGPGTRLTVT.